This TCR beta chain was profiled in a study of cytomegalovirus exposure and HLA in healthy donors. A note on this clone: Its specificity is unknown.

The PCR ran on 60 Vbeta and 13 Jbeta primers. Only in-frame clones appear in the TCRdb table, and some are missing; sequencing was by immunoSEQ multiplex PCR. The table includes 80,000 to 100,000 clones, 70% detected once. Overall study findings and caveats: Previous analysis showed most TCR beta V segments were productive about 87% or about 30% of the time. V- and J-gene trimming of TCR beta was linked (in a later analysis) to a missense DCLRE1C variant.

Germline values: CDR1 SGHNT, CDR2 YYREEE (reference sequence). V was pared by 4 bases and J by 4 bases, with 11 bases of the junction left unmatched. CDR3 length equals 16 residues. The sample consisted of PBMCs. The sequence came from a man aged 50-59 years in good health and CMV-seronegative. The chain combines TRBV5-4 with TRBJ2-5; 9 bases align to TRBD1. The CDR3 protein is CASSTLGDRVLETQYF. CDR3 sequence (DNA): TGTGCCAGCAGCACCCTGGGGGACAGGGTCCTAGAGACCCAGTACTTC.